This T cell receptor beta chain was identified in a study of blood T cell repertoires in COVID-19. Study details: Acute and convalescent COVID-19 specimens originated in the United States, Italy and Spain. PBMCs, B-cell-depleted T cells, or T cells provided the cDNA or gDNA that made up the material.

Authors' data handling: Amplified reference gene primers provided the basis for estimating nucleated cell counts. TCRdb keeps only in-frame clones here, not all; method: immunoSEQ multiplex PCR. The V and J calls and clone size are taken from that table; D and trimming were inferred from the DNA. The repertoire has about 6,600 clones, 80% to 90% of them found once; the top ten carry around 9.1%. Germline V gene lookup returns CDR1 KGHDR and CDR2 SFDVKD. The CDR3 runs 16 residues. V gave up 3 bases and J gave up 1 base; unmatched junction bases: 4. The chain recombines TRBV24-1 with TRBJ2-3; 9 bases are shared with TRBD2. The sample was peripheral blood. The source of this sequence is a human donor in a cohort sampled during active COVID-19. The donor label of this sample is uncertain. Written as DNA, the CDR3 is TGTGCCACCAGTGATCCTTTAGCGGGGGGCACAGATACGCAGTATTTT. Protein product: CATSDPLAGGTDTQYF.